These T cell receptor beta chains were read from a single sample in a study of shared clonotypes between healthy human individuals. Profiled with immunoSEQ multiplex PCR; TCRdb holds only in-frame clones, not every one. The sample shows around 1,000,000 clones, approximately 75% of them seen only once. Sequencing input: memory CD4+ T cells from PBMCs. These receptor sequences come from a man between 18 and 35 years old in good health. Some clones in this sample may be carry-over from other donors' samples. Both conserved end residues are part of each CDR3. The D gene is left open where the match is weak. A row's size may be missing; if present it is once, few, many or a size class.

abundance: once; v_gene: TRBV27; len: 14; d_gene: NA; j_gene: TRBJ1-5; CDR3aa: CASSPRDLNQPQHF; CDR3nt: TGTGCCAGCAGTCCCCGGGACCTCAATCAGCCCCAGCATTTT
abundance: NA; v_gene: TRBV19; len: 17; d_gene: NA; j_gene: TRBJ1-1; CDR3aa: CASSITTVLPGGSLPFF; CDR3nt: TGTGCCAGTAGTATCACAACGGTCCTCCCTGGAGGCAGTCTGCCTTTCTTT
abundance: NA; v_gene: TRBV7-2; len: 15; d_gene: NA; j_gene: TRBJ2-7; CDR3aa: CASSYRQGGANEQYF; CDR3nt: TGTGCCAGCAGCTACCGACAGGGAGGGGCCAACGAGCAGTACTTC
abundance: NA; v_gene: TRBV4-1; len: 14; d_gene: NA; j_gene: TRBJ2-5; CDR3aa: CASSQVTGDQTQYF; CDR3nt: TGCGCCAGCAGCCAGGTAACGGGAGACCAGACCCAGTACTTC
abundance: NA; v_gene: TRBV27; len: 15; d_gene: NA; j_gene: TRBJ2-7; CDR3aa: CASRRQLSGSYEQYF; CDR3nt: TGTGCCAGCAGAAGACAGTTAAGCGGTTCCTACGAGCAGTACTTC
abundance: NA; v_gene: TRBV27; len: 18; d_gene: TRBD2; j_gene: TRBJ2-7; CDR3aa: CASSLGLAGVKRPYEQYF; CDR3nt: TGTGCCAGCAGTCTGGGACTAGCGGGAGTTAAAAGGCCCTACGAGCAGTACTTC
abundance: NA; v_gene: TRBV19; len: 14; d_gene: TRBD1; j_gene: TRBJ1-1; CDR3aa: CASTLGQGSGEAFF; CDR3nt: TGTGCCAGTACCCTAGGACAGGGGAGCGGTGAAGCTTTCTTT
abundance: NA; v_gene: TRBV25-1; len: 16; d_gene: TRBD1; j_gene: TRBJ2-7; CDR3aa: CASSEYRTGGIDEQYF; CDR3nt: TGTGCCAGCAGTGAATATAGAACAGGGGGCATTGACGAGCAGTACTTC
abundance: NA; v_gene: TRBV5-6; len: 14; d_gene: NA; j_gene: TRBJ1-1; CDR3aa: CASSPDPMNLEAFF; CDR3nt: TGTGCCAGCAGCCCAGACCCCATGAACCTTGAAGCTTTCTTT
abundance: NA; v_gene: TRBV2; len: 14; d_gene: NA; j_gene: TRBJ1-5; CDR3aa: CASSASLGGQPQHF; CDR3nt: TGTGCCAGCAGTGCATCCTTGGGGGGTCAGCCCCAGCATTTT
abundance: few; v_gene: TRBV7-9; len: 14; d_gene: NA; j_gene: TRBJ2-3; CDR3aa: CASSLAGGADTQYF; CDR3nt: TGTGCCAGCAGCTTAGCGGGAGGAGCAGATACGCAGTATTTT
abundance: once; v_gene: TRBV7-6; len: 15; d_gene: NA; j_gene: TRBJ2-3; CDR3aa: CASSLATSSTDTQYF; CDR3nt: TGTGCCAGCAGCTTAGCGACATCGAGCACAGATACGCAGTATTTT
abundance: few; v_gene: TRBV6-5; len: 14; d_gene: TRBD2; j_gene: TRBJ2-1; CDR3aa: CASSSTSAYNEQFF; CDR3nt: TGTGCCAGCAGTTCCACTAGCGCCTACAATGAGCAGTTCTTC
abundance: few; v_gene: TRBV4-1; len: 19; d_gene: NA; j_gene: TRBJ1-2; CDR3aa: CASSQDGGIGQKSNYGYTF; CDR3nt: TGCGCCAGCAGCCAAGATGGGGGCATAGGACAGAAGTCTAACTATGGCTACACCTTC
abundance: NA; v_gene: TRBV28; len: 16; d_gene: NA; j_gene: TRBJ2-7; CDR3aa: CASTSQEGALPYEQYF; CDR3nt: TGTGCCAGCACTTCCCAGGAGGGGGCGCTCCCCTACGAGCAGTACTTC
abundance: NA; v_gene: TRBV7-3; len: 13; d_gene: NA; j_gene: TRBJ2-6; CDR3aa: CASSAFGANVLTF; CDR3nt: TGTGCCAGCAGCGCTTTTGGGGCCAACGTCCTGACTTTC
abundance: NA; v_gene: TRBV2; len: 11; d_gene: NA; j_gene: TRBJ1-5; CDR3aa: CASTSRQPQHF; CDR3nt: TGTGCCAGCACGTCTAGGCAGCCCCAGCATTTT
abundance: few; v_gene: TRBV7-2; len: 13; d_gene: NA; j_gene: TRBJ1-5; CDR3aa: CASSGVGNQPQHF; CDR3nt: TGTGCCAGCAGCGGGGTCGGCAATCAGCCCCAGCATTTT
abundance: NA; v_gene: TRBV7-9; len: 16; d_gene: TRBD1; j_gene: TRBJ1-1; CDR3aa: CASSLTGLLLGTEAFF; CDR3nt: TGTGCCAGCAGCTTGACAGGGTTATTATTGGGCACTGAAGCTTTCTTT
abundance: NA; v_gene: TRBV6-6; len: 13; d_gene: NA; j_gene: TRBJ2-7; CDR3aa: CASTPTGKGEQYF; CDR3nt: TGTGCCAGCACCCCGACAGGCAAGGGAGAGCAGTACTTC
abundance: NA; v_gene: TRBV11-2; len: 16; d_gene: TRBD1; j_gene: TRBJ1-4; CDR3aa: CASGQGRLRANEKLFF; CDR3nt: TGTGCCAGCGGACAGGGGCGCCTACGGGCTAATGAAAAACTGTTTTTT
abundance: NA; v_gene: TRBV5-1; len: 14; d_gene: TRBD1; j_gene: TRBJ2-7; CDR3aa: CASSSGTGKGEQYF; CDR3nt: TGCGCCAGCAGCTCCGGGACAGGGAAAGGCGAGCAGTACTTC
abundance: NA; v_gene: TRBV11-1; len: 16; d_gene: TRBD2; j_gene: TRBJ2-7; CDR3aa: CASSPQVSGWAYEQYF; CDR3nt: TGTGCCAGCAGCCCACAAGTTAGCGGGTGGGCCTACGAGCAGTACTTC
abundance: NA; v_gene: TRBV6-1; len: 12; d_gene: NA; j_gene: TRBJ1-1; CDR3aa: CASYRRGTEAFF; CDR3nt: TGTGCCAGTTACCGCCGAGGGACTGAAGCTTTCTTT
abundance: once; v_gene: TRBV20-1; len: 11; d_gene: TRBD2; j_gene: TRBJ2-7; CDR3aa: CSGGEGREQYF; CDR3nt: TGCAGTGGAGGGGAGGGTAGAGAGCAGTACTTC
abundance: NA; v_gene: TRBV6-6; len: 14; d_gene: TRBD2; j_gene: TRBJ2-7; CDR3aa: CASRISGSSYEQYF; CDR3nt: TGTGCCAGCAGGATTAGCGGGAGCTCCTACGAGCAGTACTTC
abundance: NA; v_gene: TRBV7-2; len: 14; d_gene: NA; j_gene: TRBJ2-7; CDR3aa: CASSFRVGSYEQYF; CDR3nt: TGTGCCAGCAGCTTTCGAGTGGGATCCTACGAGCAGTACTTC
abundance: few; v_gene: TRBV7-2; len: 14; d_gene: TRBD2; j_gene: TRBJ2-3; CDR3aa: CAVRLAVSTDTQYF; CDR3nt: TGTGCCGTCAGACTAGCGGTTAGCACAGATACGCAGTATTTT
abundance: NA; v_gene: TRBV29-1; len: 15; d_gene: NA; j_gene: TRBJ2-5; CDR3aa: CSVEDRTTAGETQYF; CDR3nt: TGCAGCGTTGAAGATCGGACCACCGCCGGGGAGACCCAGTACTTC
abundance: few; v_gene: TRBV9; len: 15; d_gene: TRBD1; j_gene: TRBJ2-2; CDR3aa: CASSVQGALTGELFF; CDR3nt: TGTGCCAGCAGCGTACAGGGGGCGCTTACCGGGGAGCTGTTTTTT
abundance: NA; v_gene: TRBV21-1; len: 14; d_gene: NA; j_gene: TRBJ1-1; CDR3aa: CASSTRTGWAEAFF; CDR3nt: TGTGCCAGCAGCACCCGGACAGGGTGGGCTGAAGCTTTCTTT
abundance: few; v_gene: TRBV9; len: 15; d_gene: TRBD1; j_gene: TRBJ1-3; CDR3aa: CASSAEGASGNTIYF; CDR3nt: TGTGCCAGCAGCGCCGAGGGGGCCTCTGGAAACACCATATATTTT
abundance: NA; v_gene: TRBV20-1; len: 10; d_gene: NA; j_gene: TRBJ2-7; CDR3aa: CSARWGEQYF; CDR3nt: TGCAGTGCTAGGTGGGGCGAGCAGTACTTC
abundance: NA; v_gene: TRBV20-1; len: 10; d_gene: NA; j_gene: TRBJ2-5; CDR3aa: CSARDRPQYF; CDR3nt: TGCAGTGCTAGAGACCGCCCCCAGTACTTC
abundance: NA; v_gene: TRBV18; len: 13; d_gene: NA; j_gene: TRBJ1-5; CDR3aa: CASSPNSNQPQHF; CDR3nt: TGTGCCAGCTCACCGAATAGCAATCAGCCCCAGCATTTT
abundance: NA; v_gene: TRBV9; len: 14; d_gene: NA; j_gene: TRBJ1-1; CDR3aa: CASSVGTAYTEAFF; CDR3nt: TGTGCCAGCAGCGTAGGGACCGCTTACACTGAAGCTTTCTTT
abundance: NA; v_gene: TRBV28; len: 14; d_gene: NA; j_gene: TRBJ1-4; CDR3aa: CASSTAGRNEKLFF; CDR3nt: TGTGCCAGCAGCACCGCAGGCCGGAATGAAAAACTGTTTTTT
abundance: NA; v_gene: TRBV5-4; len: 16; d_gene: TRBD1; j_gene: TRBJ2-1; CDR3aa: CASSLRDGTGHNEQFF; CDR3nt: TGTGCCAGCAGCTTGAGGGATGGGACAGGGCACAATGAGCAGTTCTTC
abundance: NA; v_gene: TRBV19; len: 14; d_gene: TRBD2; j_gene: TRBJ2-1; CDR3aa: CASRGLADNNEQFF; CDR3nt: TGTGCCAGTAGGGGGCTAGCGGACAACAATGAGCAGTTCTTC
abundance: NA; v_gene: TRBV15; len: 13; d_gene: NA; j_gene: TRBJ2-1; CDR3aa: CATRRDRYNEQFF; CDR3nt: TGTGCCACCAGAAGGGACCGTTACAATGAGCAGTTCTTC
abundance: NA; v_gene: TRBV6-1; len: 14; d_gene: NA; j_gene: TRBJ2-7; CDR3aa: CASSDWGSPYEQYF; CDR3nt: TGTGCCAGCAGTGATTGGGGGAGTCCTTACGAGCAGTACTTC
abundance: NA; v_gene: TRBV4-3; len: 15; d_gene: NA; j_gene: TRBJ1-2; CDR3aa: CASSQDRSSNYGYTF; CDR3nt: TGCGCCAGCAGCCAAGATCGTAGCAGTAACTATGGCTACACCTTC
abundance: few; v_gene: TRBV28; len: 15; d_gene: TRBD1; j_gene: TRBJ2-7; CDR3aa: CASSPSGQGASEQYF; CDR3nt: TGTGCCAGCAGCCCCTCCGGACAGGGGGCCAGCGAGCAGTACTTC
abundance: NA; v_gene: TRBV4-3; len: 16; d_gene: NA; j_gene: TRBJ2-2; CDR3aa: CASSQDRDGYTGELFF; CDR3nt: TGCGCCAGCAGCCAAGACCGGGACGGATACACCGGGGAGCTGTTTTTT
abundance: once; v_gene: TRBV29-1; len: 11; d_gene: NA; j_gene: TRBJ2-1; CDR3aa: CSVAYGDEQFF; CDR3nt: TGCAGCGTTGCCTACGGGGATGAGCAGTTCTTC
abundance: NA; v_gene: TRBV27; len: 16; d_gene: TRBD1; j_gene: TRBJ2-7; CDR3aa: CASSFRLGTGAYEQYF; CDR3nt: TGTGCCAGCAGTTTTCGTTTGGGGACAGGGGCCTACGAGCAGTACTTC
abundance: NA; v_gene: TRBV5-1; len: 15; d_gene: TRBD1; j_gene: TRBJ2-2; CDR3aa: CASRPTGLNTGELFF; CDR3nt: TGCGCCAGCAGGCCGACAGGGCTGAACACCGGGGAGCTGTTTTTT
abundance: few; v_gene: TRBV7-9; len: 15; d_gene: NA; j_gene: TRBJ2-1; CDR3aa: CASSPRGLAPNEQFF; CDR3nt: TGTGCCAGCAGCCCGAGGGGTCTAGCGCCCAATGAGCAGTTCTTC